This T cell receptor beta chain was captured by sequencing in a study of breast tumors, draining lymph nodes, adjacent tissues. The CDR3 has 18 residues. Germline CDR1 reads LGHNT; CDR2 reads FRNRAP. Deletions cut 0 bases from V and 4 bases from J, with 18 bases between. Study findings and constraints: The data were judged consistent with most tumor T cells coming from lymph node and expanding in tumor.

A few counts support this clonotype. Its antigen is not identified. MiXCR, applied by TCRdb to the multiplex PCR reads, yields one record per CDR3 protein. Of over 200,000 distinct CDR3 sequences listed, less than 35% are singletons. Axillary draining lymph nodes of breast cancer patients supplied the node samples. The source of this sequence is a female donor with breast cancer. Some clones in this sample may be carry-over from other donors' samples. Sequencing input: axillary lymph node tissue. V is TRBV12-5 and J is TRBJ1-4; possible D gene TRBD1, 5 bases. CDR3 residues: CASGLVFQGWAFNEKLFF. CDR3 sequence (DNA): TGTGCTAGTGGTTTGGTATTCCAGGGCTGGGCCTTTAATGAAAAACTGTTTTTT.